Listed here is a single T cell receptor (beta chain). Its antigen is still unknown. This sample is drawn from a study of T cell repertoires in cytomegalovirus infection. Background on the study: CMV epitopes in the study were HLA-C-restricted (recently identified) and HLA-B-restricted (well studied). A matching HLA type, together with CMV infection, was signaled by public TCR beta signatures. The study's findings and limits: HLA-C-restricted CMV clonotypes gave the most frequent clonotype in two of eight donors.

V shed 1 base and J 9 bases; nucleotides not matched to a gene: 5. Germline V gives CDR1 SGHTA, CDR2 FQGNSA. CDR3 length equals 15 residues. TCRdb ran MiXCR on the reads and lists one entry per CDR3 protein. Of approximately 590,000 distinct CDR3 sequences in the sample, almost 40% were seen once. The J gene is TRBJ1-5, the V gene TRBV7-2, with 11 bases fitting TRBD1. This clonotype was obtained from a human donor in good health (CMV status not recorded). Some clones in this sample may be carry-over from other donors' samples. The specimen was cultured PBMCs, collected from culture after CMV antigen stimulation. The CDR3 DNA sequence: TGTGCCAGCAGCTTAGGAGGACAGGGGGCTTGGCCCCAGCATTTT. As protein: CASSLGGQGAWPQHF.